Below are 14 T cell receptor beta chains sequenced from a single sample in a study of CD8 T cells in Susac syndrome. The RNA, about 0.5 to 1 ug, was put through reverse transcription using random hexamers. TCRdb recomputed calls from the immunoSEQ multiplex PCR reads with MiXCR, one row per CDR3 protein. The data contain approximately 160,000 distinct CDR3 sequences, 90% to 95% of them singletons. The sequenced sample consisted of CD4+ T cells from PBMCs. All receptors derive from a human donor with multiple sclerosis.

V is TRBV11-2 and J is TRBJ1-5, with unresolved D. The CDR3 length is 13 residues. Germline CDR1 reads SGHAT; CDR2 reads FQNNGV. The V and J ends lost 4 bases and 7 bases respectively, with 11 bases between them. The CDR3 DNA sequence: TGTGCCAGCAGCTCCAACAGCGAGCAGCCCCAGCATTTT. Its translation is CASSSNSEQPQHF.

The rearrangement links TRBV18 to TRBJ2-5; D is uncertain. The ends were cut back, 2 bases at V and 4 bases at J, with 5 bases in the middle. CDR1 is KGHSH and CDR2 is LQKENI in the germline V gene. The CDR3 covers 12 residues. The CDR3 loop is CASSPSPETQYF. As DNA, the CDR3 is TGTGCCAGCTCACCAAGCCCAGAGACCCAGTACTTC.

The genes are TRBV6-1 and TRBJ2-7; no clear D. CDR3 length: 15 amino acids. The ends were cut back, 4 bases at V and 1 base at J, with 14 bases in the middle. Germline V lookup: CDR1 MNHNS, CDR2 SASEGT. In DNA, the CDR3 is TGTGCCAGCAGTGGCTCACGGGTGGTTTCCTACGAGCAGTACTTC. Translated, it gives CASSGSRVVSYEQYF.

The CDR3 DNA reads TGCAGTGCCAGGGACCTGCTCGTCACAGGGGTAGATACGCAGTATTTT. The encoded protein is CSARDLLVTGVDTQYF. The V gene is TRBV20-1, the J gene TRBJ2-3; 7 bases fit TRBD1. CDR3 length equals 16 residues. Trimming cost V 6 bases and J 5 bases; bases outside gene matches: 17. CDR1 and CDR2 from the germline V gene are DFQATT and SNEGSKA (reference sequence).

The V call is TRBV5-1, the J call TRBJ1-4, with D hard to call. The CDR3 spans 16 residues. V was shortened by 0 bases and J by 4 bases, with 13 bases between the two germline ends. Looked up from germline, CDR1 is SGHRS and CDR2 is YFSETQ. The CDR3 spells CASSLADREDNEKLFF. In DNA form, the CDR3 reads TGCGCCAGCAGCTTGGCGGACCGAGAGGATAATGAAAAACTGTTTTTT.

The chain joins TRBV7-8 to TRBJ1-4; 7 nucleotides line up with TRBD1. There are 17 residues in the CDR3. Looked up from germline, CDR1 is SGHVS and CDR2 is FQNEAQ. The J segment lost 3 bases and the V segment lost 5 bases, leaving 12 bases of the junction unmatched. CDR3 coding DNA: TGTGCCAGCAGCCCCCGACAGGGAACTGCAGCTAATGAAAAACTGTTTTTT. This translates into CASSPRQGTAANEKLFF.

The sample holds a few counts of this clonotype. The V and J genes are TRBV24-1 and TRBJ1-5; D uncertain. The germline V gene encodes CDR1 KGHDR and CDR2 SFDVKD. Trimming took 1 base from V and 4 from J, leaving 7 bases between them. The CDR3 totals 14 residues. CDR3 coding DNA: TGTGCCACCAGTGATTTAAGTGGTAATCAGCCCCAGCATTTT. This encodes CATSDLSGNQPQHF.

CDR3 sequence: CASSQTGYTGELFF. The CDR3 nucleotides are TGTGCCAGCAGCCAGACAGGCTACACCGGGGAGCTGTTTTTT. The V and J genes are TRBV9 and TRBJ2-2; the D gene is possibly TRBD1 (6 bases). V lost 4 bases to trimming and J lost 3 bases, with 10 bases between them. Germline assignment: CDR1 SGDLS and CDR2 YYNGEE. The CDR3 is made up of 14 amino acids.

This chain connects TRBV7-2 to TRBJ2-2; the D gene is possibly TRBD1 (6 bases). CDR1 SGHTA and CDR2 FQGNSA come from the germline V gene. The CDR3 consists of 14 residues. Trimming stripped 3 bases from V and 6 bases from J, with 11 bases between. DNA of the CDR3: TGTGCCAGCAGCTTTTCCACAGGGCCCGGGGAGCTGTTTTTT. This sequence encodes CASSFSTGPGELFF.

The rearrangement joins TRBV4-3 to TRBJ1-1, with no clear D. Trimming took 1 base from V and 1 from J, leaving 10 bases between them. Germline V gene sequence: CDR1 LGHNA, CDR2 YSLEER. The CDR3 is made up of 15 amino acids. The CDR3 DNA sequence: TGCGCCAGCAGCCAAGGACAATCAGCGAACACTGAAGCTTTCTTT. This sequence encodes CASSQGQSANTEAFF.

This clonotype occurred a few times. The gene calls are TRBV6-5 and TRBJ2-2; D gene unclear. Trimming removed 4 bases at V and 5 bases at J, with 8 bases between. CDR1 is MNHEY, CDR2 SVGAGI, per germline. There are 13 residues in the CDR3. In DNA form, the CDR3 reads TGTGCCAGCAGTTTAGGTGGGACCGGGGAGCTGTTTTTT. Its translation is CASSLGGTGELFF.

The genes are TRBV12-3 or TRBV12-4 and TRBJ1-3, with 7 nucleotides matching TRBD1. V shed 6 bases, J shed 2 bases, and the junction held 7 bases outside the gene matches. The CDR3 is 15 residues long. The CDR3 is CASSYGTETGNTIYF. The CDR3 nucleotides read TGTGCCAGCAGCTACGGGACAGAAACTGGAAACACCATATATTTT.

This clonotype was seen a few times. J is TRBJ2-7 and V is TRBV5-6, with D hard to call. V lost 1 base and J 4 bases, leaving 9 bases between the germline ends. The germline gives CDR1 SGHDT, CDR2 YYEEEE. The CDR3 totals 13 residues. The CDR3 loop is CASSLRIGYEQYF. In DNA form, the CDR3 reads TGTGCCAGCAGCTTGCGGATTGGTTACGAGCAGTACTTC.

V and J are TRBV5-4 and TRBJ2-7, with TRBD1 identical over 11 bases. With 2 bases clipped from V and 5 bases from J, the junction kept 3 bases outside the gene matches. The CDR3 covers 14 residues. Germline V gives CDR1 SGHNT, CDR2 YYREEE (reference sequence). CDR3 sequence (DNA): TGTGCCAGCAGCTTACGGACAGGGGGCGACGAGCAGTACTTC. Translation gives CASSLRTGGDEQYF.